The next 16 T cell receptor beta chains were all read from a single sample in a study of beta chain features in type 1 diabetes. Isolated RNA was reverse transcribed in full, so expressed TCRB transcripts were sequenced. The table came from immunoSEQ multiplex PCR; TCRdb's copy has only in-frame clones and leaves some out. This sample has 130,000 or so clones; roughly 9.3% occur once, and the top ten carry approximately 0.65%. The sequencing input was central memory CD4+ T cells from blood. The receptors derive from a woman aged 40 to 50 in good health.

This clone was observed a few times. This chain joins TRBV7-6 and TRBJ1-2, with D perhaps matching TRBD1 (6 bases). This CDR3 is 13 amino acids long. Deletions cut 2 bases from V and 8 bases from J, with 12 bases between. Looked up from germline, CDR1 is SGHVS and CDR2 is FNYEAQ. CDR3 sequence reads: CASSLNRDGGYTF. CDR3 in DNA: TGTGCCAGCAGCTTAAACAGGGACGGAGGCTACACCTTC.

This chain joins TRBV2 and TRBJ2-4, with a possible D match to TRBD2 (6 bases). This CDR3 is 13 amino acids long. CDR1 and CDR2 (germline): SNHLY, FYNNEI. Trimming pared 6 bases from V and 4 bases from J, leaving 10 bases between. CDR3 sequence (DNA): TGTGCCAGCAGCTCGGGGGAGAAAAACATTCAGTACTTC. It yields the protein CASSSGEKNIQYF.

This clone was recorded many times. The chain joins TRBV18 to TRBJ2-7, with a weak D call TRBD2 (6 bases). Germline V gene lookup returns CDR1 KGHSH and CDR2 LQKENI. The CDR3 spans 12 residues. V was cut by 6 bases and J by 2 bases, with 8 bases left in between. The CDR3 coding sequence is TGTGCCAGCTCTGGGGAGGCCTACGAGCAGTACTTC. It encodes CASSGEAYEQYF.

This clone has only a few counts. CDR3 coding DNA: TGTGCCAGCTGGTTAGACCAGACAATTGGAGAGACCCAGTACTTC. Translated, it gives CASWLDQTIGETQYF. V is TRBV18 and J is TRBJ2-5; no definite D call. The CDR3 runs 15 residues. Germline V lookup: CDR1 KGHSH, CDR2 LQKENI. Trimming pared 7 bases from V and 4 bases from J, leaving 19 bases between.

This chain connects TRBV9 to TRBJ1-1; D is ambiguous. Germline lookup yields CDR1 SGDLS and CDR2 YYNGEE. Trimming removed 2 bases from V and 4 bases from J, with 12 bases in between. This CDR3 has 14 residues. CDR3 sequence reads: CASSVGRSVTEAFF. The CDR3 DNA reads TGTGCCAGCAGCGTTGGAAGAAGCGTCACTGAAGCTTTCTTT.

The gene calls are TRBV7-2 and TRBJ1-5, with no clear D. The CDR3 is 13 residues long. In germline, CDR1 is SGHTA, CDR2 FQGNSA. Trimming removed 1 base at V and 7 bases at J, with 8 bases between. The CDR3 DNA reads as TGTGCCAGCAGCTTAGGAGGCGACCAGCCCCAGCATTTT. This translates into CASSLGGDQPQHF.

This clone was observed a few times. The V gene is TRBV18, the J gene TRBJ1-5; D possibly corresponds to TRBD1 (5 bases). The CDR3 is made up of 14 amino acids. CDR1 is KGHSH, CDR2 LQKENI, per germline. The germline V and J ends were trimmed by 6 bases and 3 bases, with 12 bases remaining between them. CDR3 nucleotides: TGTGCCAGCTCGCCGGAGACAGCCAATCAGCCCCAGCATTTT. Residues: CASSPETANQPQHF. Combining the CDR3 with reference TRBV18 and TRBJ1-5 gives the whole variable domain NAGVMQNPRHLVRRRGQEARLRCSPMKGHSHVYWYRQLPEEGLKFMVYLQKENIIDESGMPKERFSAEFPKEGPSILRIQQVVRGDSAAYFCASSPETANQPQHFGDGTRLSIL.

This clone was counted only a few times. This chain links TRBV6-5 with TRBJ2-7, with TRBD1 matching 8 bases. J gave up 5 bases and V 5 bases, and 5 bases lay outside the gene matches. The CDR3 sequence is 13 residues long. Germline V gene data show CDR1 as MNHEY and CDR2 as SVGAGI. The CDR3 DNA sequence: TGTGCCAGCAGTACGGACAGGGCCCACGAGCAGTACTTC. Protein sequence: CASSTDRAHEQYF.

The chain joins TRBV5-6 to TRBJ1-2; D is unclear. The ends were cut back, 0 bases at V and 0 bases at J, with 15 bases in the middle. Germline V CDR1 and CDR2: SGHDT, YYEEEE. CDR3 length: 17 amino acids. The CDR3 sequence is CASSLAEPRFSNYGYTF. In DNA form, the CDR3 reads TGTGCCAGCAGCTTGGCTGAGCCGAGATTTTCTAACTATGGCTACACCTTC.

As concerns this clone: The CDR3 does not end in the conserved phenylalanine or tryptophan, so this is likely a read error. The limits of the CDR3 on the DNA are not certain, so only TCRdb's listed CDR3 is given. The J gene is TRBJ1-1, the V gene TRBV4-2. The germline V gene encodes CDR1 LGHNA and CDR2 YNFKEQ. The CDR3 region is 14 residues in length, termini included. CDR3 sequence reads: CASTDPTPGGLPVL.

V gene TRBV19 combines with J gene TRBJ2-7, with 7 positions matching TRBD1. Unmatched junction bases numbered 4, after V lost 2 bases and J lost 3 bases. The CDR3 contains 14 residues. Per the germline V gene, CDR1 is LNHDA and CDR2 is SQIVND (reference sequence). The CDR3 is CASSIKQGNYEQYF. The CDR3 bases are TGTGCCAGTAGTATAAAACAGGGGAACTACGAGCAGTACTTC.

This clone was picked up a small number of times. The chain combines TRBV5-1 with TRBJ2-1; tentatively, D is TRBD1 (6 bases). Between the trimmed V and J ends, which lost 0 bases and 5 bases, there was a span of 12 bases. The germline gives CDR1 SGHRS, CDR2 YFSETQ. CDR3 length: 15 amino acids. The CDR3 sequence: CASSLDQGNHNEQFF. DNA for the CDR3: TGCGCCAGCAGCTTGGATCAGGGGAACCACAATGAGCAGTTCTTC.

This clone was counted at least ten times. The J gene is TRBJ1-4, the V gene TRBV14; 7 positions match TRBD1. The V gene's germline CDR1 is SGHDN and CDR2 FVKESK. J lost 2 bases, V lost 4 bases, and 7 bases had no gene match. The CDR3 runs to 16 residues. For the CDR3, the DNA is TGTGCCAGCAGCCCCTCCCCGGGACAGACTAATGAAAAACTGTTTTTT. Amino acids: CASSPSPGQTNEKLFF.

The V and J genes are TRBV2 and TRBJ2-3, with a weak D call TRBD2 (5 bases). V was trimmed by 8 bases and J by 0 bases, leaving 15 bases between them. CDR3 length: 15 residues. The germline V gene has CDR1 SNHLY and CDR2 FYNNEI. CDR3 bases: TGTGCCAGCCCAGACGTTGGGGAGAGCACAGATACGCAGTATTTT. Translated: CASPDVGESTDTQYF.

V gene TRBV7-2 combines with J gene TRBJ1-1; 7 nucleotides match TRBD1. Trimming removed 5 bases from V and 4 bases from J; junction bases left unmatched: 10. Germline values: CDR1 SGHTA, CDR2 FQGNSA. The CDR3 covers 15 residues. The CDR3 loop is CASSPRQGRGTEAFF. The CDR3 region has the DNA TGTGCCAGCAGCCCACGACAGGGACGGGGCACTGAAGCTTTCTTT.

Only a few counts were recorded for this clone. The rearrangement uses TRBV5-4 and TRBJ2-5; 8 positions match TRBD2. The CDR3 runs 15 residues. V gave up 4 bases and J gave up 2 bases; unmatched junction bases: 7. Per the germline V gene, CDR1 is SGHNT and CDR2 is YYREEE (reference sequence). CDR3 sequence reads: CASSPPGGGQETQYF. CDR3 sequence (DNA): TGTGCCAGCAGCCCCCCCGGCGGGGGGCAAGAGACCCAGTACTTC.